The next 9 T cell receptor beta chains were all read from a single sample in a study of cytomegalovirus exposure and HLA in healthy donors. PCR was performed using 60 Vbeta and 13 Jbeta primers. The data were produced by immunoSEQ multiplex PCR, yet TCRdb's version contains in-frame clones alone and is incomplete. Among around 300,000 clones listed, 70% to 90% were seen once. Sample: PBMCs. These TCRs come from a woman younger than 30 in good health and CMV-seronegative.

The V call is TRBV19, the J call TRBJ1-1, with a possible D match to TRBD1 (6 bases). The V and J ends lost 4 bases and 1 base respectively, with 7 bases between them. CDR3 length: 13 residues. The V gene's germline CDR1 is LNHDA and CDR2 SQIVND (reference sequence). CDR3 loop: CASSKTGNTEAFF. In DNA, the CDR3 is TGTGCCAGTAGTAAGACAGGGAACACTGAAGCTTTCTTT.

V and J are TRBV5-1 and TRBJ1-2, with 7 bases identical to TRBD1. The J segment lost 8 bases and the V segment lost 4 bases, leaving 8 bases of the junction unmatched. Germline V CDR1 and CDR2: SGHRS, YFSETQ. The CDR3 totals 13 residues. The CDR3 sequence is CASSPEGAGGYTF. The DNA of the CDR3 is TGCGCCAGCAGCCCCGAGGGGGCGGGGGGCTACACCTTC.

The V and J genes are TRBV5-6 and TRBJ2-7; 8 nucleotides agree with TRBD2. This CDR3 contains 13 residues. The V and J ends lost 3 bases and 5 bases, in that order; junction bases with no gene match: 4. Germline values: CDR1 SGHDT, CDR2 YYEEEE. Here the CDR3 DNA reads TGTGCCAGCAGCTCCGGGGGGGCCGACGAGCAGTACTTC. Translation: CASSSGGADEQYF.

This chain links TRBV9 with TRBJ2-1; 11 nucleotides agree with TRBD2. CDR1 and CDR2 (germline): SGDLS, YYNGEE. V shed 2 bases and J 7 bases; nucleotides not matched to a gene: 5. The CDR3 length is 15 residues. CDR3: CASSVLAGGGNEQFF. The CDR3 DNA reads TGTGCCAGCAGCGTTCTAGCGGGGGGCGGGAATGAGCAGTTCTTC.

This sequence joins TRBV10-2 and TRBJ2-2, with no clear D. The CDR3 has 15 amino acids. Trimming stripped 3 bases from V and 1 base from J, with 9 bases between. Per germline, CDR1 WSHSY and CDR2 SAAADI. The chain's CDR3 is CASSESPRNTGELFF. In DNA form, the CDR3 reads TGCGCCAGCAGTGAAAGCCCAAGGAACACCGGGGAGCTGTTTTTT.

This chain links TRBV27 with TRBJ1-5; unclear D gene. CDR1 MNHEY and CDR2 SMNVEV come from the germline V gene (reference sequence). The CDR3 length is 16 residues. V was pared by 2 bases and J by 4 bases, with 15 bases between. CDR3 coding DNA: TGTGCCAGCAGTTTAGTTGCAGAGGGAGGGAATCAGCCCCAGCATTTT. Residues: CASSLVAEGGNQPQHF.

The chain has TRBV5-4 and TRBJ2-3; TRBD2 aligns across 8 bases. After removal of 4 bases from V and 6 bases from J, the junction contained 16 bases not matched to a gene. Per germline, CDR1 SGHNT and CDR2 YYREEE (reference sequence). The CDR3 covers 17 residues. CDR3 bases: TGTGCCAGCAGCGGGAGAGGGACTAGACCCACACAGGATACGCAGTATTTT. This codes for CASSGRGTRPTQDTQYF.

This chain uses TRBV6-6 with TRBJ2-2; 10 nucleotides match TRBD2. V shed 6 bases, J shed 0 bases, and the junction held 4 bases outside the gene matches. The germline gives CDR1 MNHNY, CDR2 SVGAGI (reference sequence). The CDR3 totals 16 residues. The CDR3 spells CASSLSGGANTGELFF. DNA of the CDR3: TGTGCCAGCAGCCTAAGCGGGGGGGCGAACACCGGGGAGCTGTTTTTT.

The CDR3 sequence: CASGLVQGAPGNQPQHF. CDR3 sequence (DNA): TGTGCTAGTGGTTTGGTACAAGGGGCTCCGGGCAATCAGCCCCAGCATTTT. V and J are TRBV12-5 and TRBJ1-5; D may be TRBD1 (5 bases). Between the trimmed V and J ends, which lost 0 bases and 2 bases, there was a span of 14 bases. Germline values: CDR1 LGHNT, CDR2 FRNRAP. This CDR3 is 17 amino acids long.